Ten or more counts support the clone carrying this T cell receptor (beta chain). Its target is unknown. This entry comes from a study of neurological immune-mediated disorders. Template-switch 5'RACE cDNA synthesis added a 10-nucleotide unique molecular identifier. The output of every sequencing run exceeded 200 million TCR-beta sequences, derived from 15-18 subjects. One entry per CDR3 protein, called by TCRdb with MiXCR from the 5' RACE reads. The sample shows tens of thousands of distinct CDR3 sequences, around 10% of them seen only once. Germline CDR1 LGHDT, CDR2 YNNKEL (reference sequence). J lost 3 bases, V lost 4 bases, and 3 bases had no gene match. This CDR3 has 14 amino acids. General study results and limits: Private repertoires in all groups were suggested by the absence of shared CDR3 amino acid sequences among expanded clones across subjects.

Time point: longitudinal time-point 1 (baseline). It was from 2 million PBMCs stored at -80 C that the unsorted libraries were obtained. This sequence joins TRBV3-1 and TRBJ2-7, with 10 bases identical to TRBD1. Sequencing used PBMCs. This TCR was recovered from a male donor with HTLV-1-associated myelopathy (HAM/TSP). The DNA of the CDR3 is TGTGCCAGCAGCCCGTGGGACAGGGGCTACGAGCAGTACTTC. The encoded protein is CASSPWDRGYEQYF.